The 27 T cell receptor beta chains listed next were all sequenced from one sample in a study of OX40 agonist ivuxolimab in advanced cancers. Assay used: immunoSEQ multiplex PCR; TCRdb lists only in-frame clones, some missing. The sample holds 70,000 to 85,000 clones, roughly 94% seen once. This sample comprised CD4+ or CD8+ T cells sorted from blood, obtained in a trial of the OX40 agonist ivuxolimab. All receptors derive from an adult with an advanced solid tumor such as melanoma, head and neck, liver or kidney cancer.

The CDR3 loop reads CASSFLAGESSYEQYF. CDR3 in DNA: TGCGCCAGCAGCTTCCTAGCGGGCGAGAGCTCCTACGAGCAGTACTTC. The chain couples TRBV5-1 to TRBJ2-7, with 8 bases identical to TRBD2. Germline lookup yields CDR1 SGHRS and CDR2 YFSETQ. The CDR3 has 16 residues. V shed 2 bases, J shed 0 bases, and the junction held 7 bases outside the gene matches.

V is TRBV14 and J is TRBJ2-7, with D perhaps TRBD1 or TRBD2 (5 bases each). Germline V CDR1 and CDR2: SGHDN, FVKESK. Trimming left V 4 bases short and J 0 bases short, with 10 bases between. This CDR3 is built from 14 residues. CDR3 residues: CASSLGTVSYEQYF. CDR3 DNA sequence: TGTGCCAGCAGCCTCGGGACGGTCTCCTACGAGCAGTACTTC.

The gene calls are TRBV6-5 and TRBJ2-3; maybe TRBD1 (6 bases). The CDR3 consists of 12 residues. Germline lookup yields CDR1 MNHEY and CDR2 SVGAGI. Deletions cut 8 bases from V and 1 base from J, with 7 bases between. In DNA form, the CDR3 reads TGTGCCAGCGGGGGCCGCACAGATACGCAGTATTTT. This gives the protein CASGGRTDTQYF.

This clone was seen only once. V usage is TRBV11-3 and J usage is TRBJ2-7, with TRBD1 matching over 7 bases. Trimming removed 5 bases from V and 7 bases from J; junction bases left unmatched: 8. Per germline, CDR1 SGHNT and CDR2 YENEEA. The CDR3 is 13 residues long. In DNA, the CDR3 is TGTGCCAGCAGCCCGGGGACAGCGAGTGAGCAGTACTTC. Translation: CASSPGTASEQYF.

The chain is built from TRBV7-2 and TRBJ1-2; D call uncertain. Germline assignment: CDR1 SGHTA and CDR2 FQGNSA. The CDR3 totals 14 residues. Deletions cut 1 base from V and 1 base from J, with 7 bases between. Written as DNA, the CDR3 is TGTGCCAGCAGCTTAGGAACAATTAACTATGGCTACACCTTC. Translation: CASSLGTINYGYTF.

The V and J genes are TRBV4-3 and TRBJ2-1; 10 nucleotides line up with TRBD2. This CDR3 spans 17 amino acids. V was clipped by 3 bases and J by 6 bases; unmatched bases: 11. The germline V gene has CDR1 LGHNA and CDR2 YSLEER. The chain's CDR3 is CASSHHTSGIVSNEQFF. In DNA, the CDR3 is TGCGCCAGCAGCCACCATACTAGCGGGATAGTCTCCAATGAGCAGTTCTTC.

The chain uses TRBV4-2 and TRBJ1-2, with D unresolved. The germline V gene encodes CDR1 LGHNA and CDR2 YNFKEQ. This CDR3 spans 16 amino acids. V was shortened by 0 bases and J by 3 bases, with 14 bases between the two germline ends. CDR3 loop: CASSQEVQAVHYGYTF. The CDR3 DNA is TGTGCCAGCAGCCAAGAAGTTCAGGCGGTGCACTATGGCTACACCTTC.

The chain couples TRBV5-4 to TRBJ1-1; D call uncertain. The V gene's germline CDR1 is SGHNT and CDR2 YYREEE (reference sequence). The CDR3 covers 14 residues. V lost 0 bases, J lost 5 bases, and 11 bases lay in between. In nucleotides, the CDR3 is TGTGCCAGCAGCTTGGGGCCAGGCGGGACTGAAGCTTTCTTT. Its protein product is CASSLGPGGTEAFF.

V and J are TRBV9 and TRBJ1-1; D not certain. Germline V gene sequence: CDR1 SGDLS, CDR2 YYNGEE. Trimming cost V 0 bases and J 5 bases, with 8 bases left between them. The CDR3 has 13 residues. The CDR3 region has the DNA TGTGCCAGCAGCGTAGGGTCCAGGACTGAAGCTTTCTTT. As protein: CASSVGSRTEAFF.

CDR3: CASSVGQGAGYEQYF. Here the CDR3 DNA reads TGTGCCAGCAGCGTAGGACAGGGGGCCGGCTACGAGCAGTACTTC. V is TRBV9 and J is TRBJ2-7, with 10 nucleotides matching TRBD1. CDR3 length: 15 amino acids. V dropped 0 bases and J dropped 3; count of bases not matched to a gene: 3. Germline CDR1 and CDR2: SGDLS and YYNGEE.

The chain is built from TRBV28 and TRBJ2-7; D remains ambiguous. This CDR3 has 14 residues. The V gene lost 5 bases and the J gene lost 3 bases, with 14 bases spanning the gap. From germline, CDR1 is MDHEN and CDR2 SYDVKM. The CDR3 DNA is TGTGCCAGCAGTCAAGACTCAGATTACTACGAGCAGTACTTC. Translating gives CASSQDSDYYEQYF.

This clone was observed a single time. CDR3 sequence reads: CASSPSFGGLNNEQFF. In nucleotides, the CDR3 is TGTGCCAGCAGCCCATCATTCGGGGGGCTTAACAATGAGCAGTTCTTC. The chain employs TRBV28 and TRBJ2-1, with a possible D match to TRBD2 (7 bases). Trimming removed 6 bases at V and 5 bases at J, with 20 bases between. The germline V gene has CDR1 MDHEN and CDR2 SYDVKM. This CDR3 is 16 amino acids long.

The chain has TRBV7-2 and TRBJ1-2, with D unresolved. Germline V CDR1 and CDR2: SGHTA, FQGNSA. The V gene lost 3 bases and the J gene lost 6 bases, with 8 bases spanning the gap. This CDR3 spans 12 amino acids. CDR3 amino acids: CASSFCRDGYTF. The CDR3 nucleotides read TGTGCCAGCAGCTTTTGCCGGGATGGCTACACCTTC.

The rearrangement links TRBV2 to TRBJ1-1; D gene unclear. Germline V gene lookup returns CDR1 SNHLY and CDR2 FYNNEI. Trimming took 1 base from V and 3 from J, leaving 6 bases between them. The CDR3 runs to 13 residues. The CDR3 is CASSEVLDTEAFF. The DNA of the CDR3 is TGTGCCAGCAGTGAAGTATTAGACACTGAAGCTTTCTTT.

The V call is TRBV30, the J call TRBJ2-1; a weak D match, TRBD1 (5 bases). The CDR3 is 13 residues long. Germline CDR1 is GTSNPN and CDR2 is SVGIG (reference sequence). Trimming removed 0 bases at V and 8 bases at J, with 11 bases between. CDR3: CAWSVTAFDEQFF. In DNA, the CDR3 is TGTGCCTGGAGTGTGACAGCCTTTGATGAGCAGTTCTTC.

The chain has TRBV4-3 and TRBJ2-2, with D possibly being TRBD2 (5 bases). The germline CDR1 and CDR2 sequences are LGHNA and YSLEER. The CDR3 has 17 residues. V was pared by 0 bases and J by 4 bases, with 15 bases between. The CDR3 DNA reads TGCGCCAGCAGCCAAGATGTCTGGGAGTCCCTCACCGGGGAGCTGTTTTTT. Its protein product is CASSQDVWESLTGELFF.

This chain links TRBV6-5 with TRBJ2-5; D ambiguous. This CDR3 spans 11 amino acids. Germline loops: CDR1 MNHEY, CDR2 SVGAGI. Between the trimmed V and J ends, which lost 5 bases and 4 bases, there was a span of 5 bases. The CDR3 reads CASSQLETQYF. DNA for the CDR3: TGTGCCAGCAGTCAGCTAGAGACCCAGTACTTC.

This clone was detected only once. The chain employs TRBV7-9 and TRBJ1-4; possibly TRBD1 for D (5 bases). This CDR3 region has 12 residues. V shed 8 bases and J shed 8 bases, with 12 bases lying between them. CDR1 is SEHNR and CDR2 is FQNEAQ in the germline V gene (reference sequence). The CDR3: CASGGRAEKLFF. As DNA, the CDR3 is TGTGCCAGCGGTGGCAGGGCCGAAAAACTGTTTTTT.

The V and J genes are TRBV11-3 and TRBJ1-4, with D unresolved. The V gene lost 4 bases and the J gene lost 12 bases, with 15 bases spanning the gap. From germline, CDR1 is SGHNT and CDR2 YENEEA. CDR3 length equals 13 residues. In DNA form, the CDR3 reads TGTGCCAGCAGCTATTATTTTGGACTGGAACTGTTTTTT. Its translation is CASSYYFGLELFF.

In DNA form, the CDR3 reads TGTGCCAGCAGTGTTGATCGGGGGATGTCTGAAGCTTTCTTT. Translating it yields CASSVDRGMSEAFF. The rearrangement links TRBV2 to TRBJ1-1; tentatively, D is TRBD1 (5 bases). V was pared by 4 bases and J by 6 bases, with 15 bases between. The CDR3 consists of 14 residues. From germline, CDR1 is SNHLY and CDR2 FYNNEI.

The chain joins TRBV5-4 to TRBJ2-2; 9 bases are a match to TRBD2. Germline V gene lookup returns CDR1 SGHNT and CDR2 YYREEE (reference sequence). The CDR3 length is 16 residues. V lost 0 bases, J lost 6 bases, and 6 bases stayed unmatched. CDR3 sequence reads: CASSLVAGGPAGELFF. The CDR3 DNA reads TGTGCCAGCAGCTTGGTCGCGGGAGGGCCGGCCGGGGAGCTGTTTTTT.

The sample holds a few counts of this clone. The gene calls are TRBV7-9 and TRBJ2-7; possibly TRBD1 for D (6 bases). The CDR3 runs to 15 residues. Trimming left V 6 bases short and J 5 bases short, with 20 bases between. CDR1 is SEHNR and CDR2 is FQNEAQ in the germline V gene (reference sequence). The CDR3 DNA follows: TGTGCCAGCAGTCTTGGCGGTACAGGGTTACACGAGCAGTACTTC. It is translated as CASSLGGTGLHEQYF.

The chain recombines TRBV19 with TRBJ2-7, with 7 bases that match TRBD1. Germline CDR1 is LNHDA and CDR2 is SQIVND (reference sequence). After removal of 1 base from V and 0 bases from J, the junction contained 0 bases not matched to a gene. The CDR3 is 14 amino acids. This CDR3 reads CASSIGDSSYEQYF. CDR3 bases: TGTGCCAGTAGTATAGGGGACAGCTCCTACGAGCAGTACTTC. Looking up the rest from reference TRBV19 and TRBJ2-7 gives the full variable domain: DGGITQSPKYLFRKEGQNVTLSCEQNLNHDAMYWYRQDPGQGLRLIYYSQIVNDFQKGDIAEGYSVSREKKESFPLTVTSAQKNPTAFYLCASSIGDSSYEQYFGPGTRLTVT.

The DNA for the CDR3 is TGCGCCAGCAGCCACCCACCGACAGGGCGGCAAGAGACCCAGTACTTC. As protein: CASSHPPTGRQETQYF. This chain connects TRBV4-1 to TRBJ2-5; 7 positions match TRBD1. With V trimmed by 3 bases and J by 2 bases, 9 bases remained unmatched. The CDR3 consists of 16 residues. The germline V gene encodes CDR1 MGHRA and CDR2 YSYEKL.

The sample holds one count of this clone. The chain links TRBV19 to TRBJ2-5; 7 bases map to TRBD2. The last part of the DNA fits TRBJ2-7 better; the J call may be wrong. The CDR3 sequence is 15 residues long. Germline CDR1 is LNHDA and CDR2 is SQIVND (reference sequence). The CDR3: CASSIEGRGRPEQYF. The CDR3 DNA follows: TGTGCCAGTAGTATAGAGGGGAGGGGAAGGCCCGAGCAGTACTTC.

V and J are TRBV10-2 and TRBJ1-2; 8 nucleotides align to TRBD1. Trimming cost V 6 bases and J 4 bases; bases outside gene matches: 4. Germline CDR1 is WSHSY and CDR2 is SAAADI. The CDR3 is 13 residues long. CDR3 coding DNA: TGCGCCAGCAGCGATACAGGGGGCTATGGCTACACCTTC. Protein: CASSDTGGYGYTF.

The chain couples TRBV27 to TRBJ2-1; no firm D call. CDR3 size: 14 residues. The germline gives CDR1 MNHEY, CDR2 SMNVEV (reference sequence). The ends were cut back, 0 bases at V and 4 bases at J, with 7 bases in the middle. CDR3 nucleotide sequence: TGTGCCAGCAGTTTATCGGCGTGGTACAATGAGCAGTTCTTC. Encoded protein: CASSLSAWYNEQFF.